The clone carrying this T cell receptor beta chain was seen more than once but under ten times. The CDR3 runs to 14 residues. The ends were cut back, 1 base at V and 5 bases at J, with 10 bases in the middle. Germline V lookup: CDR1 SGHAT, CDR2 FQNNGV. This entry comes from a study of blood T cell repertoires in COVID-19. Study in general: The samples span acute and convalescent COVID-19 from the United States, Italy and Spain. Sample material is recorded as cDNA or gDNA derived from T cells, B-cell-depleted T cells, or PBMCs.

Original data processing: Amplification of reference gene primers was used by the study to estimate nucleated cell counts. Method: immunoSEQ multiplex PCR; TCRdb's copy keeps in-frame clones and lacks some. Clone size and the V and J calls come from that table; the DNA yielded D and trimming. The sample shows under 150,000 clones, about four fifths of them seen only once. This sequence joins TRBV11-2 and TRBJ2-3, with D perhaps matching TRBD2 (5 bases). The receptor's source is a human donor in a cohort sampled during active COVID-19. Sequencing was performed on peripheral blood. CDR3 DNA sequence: TGTGCCAGCAGCTTAGTAGCCGGGGTAGATACGCAGTATTTT. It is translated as CASSLVAGVDTQYF.